Reported below is one T cell receptor (beta chain). Original data processing: Reference gene primer amplification in the assay estimated nucleated cell counts. The data were produced by immunoSEQ multiplex PCR, yet TCRdb's version contains in-frame clones alone and is incomplete. The DNA was the basis for D and trimming; V, J and clone size are from that table. Of 26,000 or so clones in the sample, about 91% were seen once. This specimen comes from a study of blood T cell repertoires in COVID-19. Study details: Acute-phase and convalescent COVID-19 samples originated in the United States, Italy and Spain. From T cells, B-cell-depleted T cells, or PBMCs came the material, which was cDNA or gDNA.

The CDR3 contains 15 residues. V shed 3 bases and J 14 bases; nucleotides not matched to a gene: 16. Germline-derived CDR1 and CDR2 are MNHEY and SVGAGI. J is TRBJ2-1 and V is TRBV6-5, with TRBD2 identical over 7 bases. The sequenced material came from peripheral blood. This sequence was found in a human donor with active COVID-19. The donor label of this sample is uncertain. In DNA form, the CDR3 reads TGTGCCAGCAGTTATGGTGGGGGGGAGAAGTTCCCCAAGTTCTTC. This codes for CASSYGGGEKFPKFF.